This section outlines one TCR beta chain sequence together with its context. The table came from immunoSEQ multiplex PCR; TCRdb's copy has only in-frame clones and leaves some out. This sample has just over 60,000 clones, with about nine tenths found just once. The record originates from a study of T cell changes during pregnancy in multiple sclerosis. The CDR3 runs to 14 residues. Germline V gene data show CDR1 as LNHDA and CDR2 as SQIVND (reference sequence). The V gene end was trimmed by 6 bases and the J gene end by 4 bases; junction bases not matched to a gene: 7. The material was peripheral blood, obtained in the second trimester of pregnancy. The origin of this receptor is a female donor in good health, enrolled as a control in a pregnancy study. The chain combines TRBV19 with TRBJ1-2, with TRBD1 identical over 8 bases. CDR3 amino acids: CASSLQGVPYGYTF. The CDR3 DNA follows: TGTGCCAGTAGCTTACAGGGGGTCCCCTATGGCTACACCTTC.